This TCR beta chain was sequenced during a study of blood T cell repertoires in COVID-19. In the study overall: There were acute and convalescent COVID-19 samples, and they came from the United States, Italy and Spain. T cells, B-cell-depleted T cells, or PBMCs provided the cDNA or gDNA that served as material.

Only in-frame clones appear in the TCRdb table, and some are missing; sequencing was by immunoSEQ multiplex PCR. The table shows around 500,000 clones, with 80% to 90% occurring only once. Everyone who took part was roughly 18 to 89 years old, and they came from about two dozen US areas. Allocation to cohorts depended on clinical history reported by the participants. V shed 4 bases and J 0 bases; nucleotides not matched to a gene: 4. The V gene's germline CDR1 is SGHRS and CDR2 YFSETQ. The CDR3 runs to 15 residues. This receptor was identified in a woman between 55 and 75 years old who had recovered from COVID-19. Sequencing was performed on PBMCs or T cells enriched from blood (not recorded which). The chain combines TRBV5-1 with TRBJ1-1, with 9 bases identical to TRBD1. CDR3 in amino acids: CASSTRQGVNTEAFF. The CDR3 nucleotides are TGCGCCAGCAGCACGCGACAGGGGGTGAACACTGAAGCTTTCTTT.